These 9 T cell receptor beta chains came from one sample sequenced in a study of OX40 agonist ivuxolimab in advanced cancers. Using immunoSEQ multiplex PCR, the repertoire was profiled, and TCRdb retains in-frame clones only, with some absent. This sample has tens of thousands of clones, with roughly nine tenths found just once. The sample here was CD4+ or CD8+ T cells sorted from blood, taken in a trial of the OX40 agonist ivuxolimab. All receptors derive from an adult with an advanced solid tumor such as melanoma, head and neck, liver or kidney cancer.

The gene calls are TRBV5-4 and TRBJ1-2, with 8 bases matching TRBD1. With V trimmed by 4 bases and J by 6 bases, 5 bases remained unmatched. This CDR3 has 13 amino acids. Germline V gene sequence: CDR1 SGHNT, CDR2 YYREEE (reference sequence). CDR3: CASSPTGADGYTF. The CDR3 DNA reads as TGTGCCAGCAGCCCGACAGGGGCTGATGGCTACACCTTC.

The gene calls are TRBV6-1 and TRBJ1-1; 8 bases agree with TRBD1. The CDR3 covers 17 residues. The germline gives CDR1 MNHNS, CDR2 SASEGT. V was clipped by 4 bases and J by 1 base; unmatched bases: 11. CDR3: CASSGSTGGTTNTEAFF. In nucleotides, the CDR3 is TGTGCCAGCAGTGGGTCAACAGGGGGAACGACGAACACTGAAGCTTTCTTT.

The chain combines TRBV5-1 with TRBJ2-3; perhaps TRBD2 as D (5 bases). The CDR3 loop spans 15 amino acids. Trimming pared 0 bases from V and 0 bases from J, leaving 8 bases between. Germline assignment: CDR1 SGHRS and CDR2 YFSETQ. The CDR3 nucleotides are TGCGCCAGCAGCTTGGGACTATCTAGCACAGATACGCAGTATTTT. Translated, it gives CASSLGLSSTDTQYF.

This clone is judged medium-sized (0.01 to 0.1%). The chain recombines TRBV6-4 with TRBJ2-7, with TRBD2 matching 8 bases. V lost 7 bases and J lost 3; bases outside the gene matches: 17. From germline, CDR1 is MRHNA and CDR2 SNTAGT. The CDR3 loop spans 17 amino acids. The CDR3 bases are TGTGCCAGCATGGAGAAGCGGGAGAAGAGGGGTCTCTACGAGCAGTACTTC. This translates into CASMEKREKRGLYEQYF.

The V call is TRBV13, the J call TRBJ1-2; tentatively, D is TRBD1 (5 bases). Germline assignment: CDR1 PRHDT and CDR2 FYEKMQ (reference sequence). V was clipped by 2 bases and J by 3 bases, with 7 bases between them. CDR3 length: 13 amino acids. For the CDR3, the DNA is TGTGCCAGCAGCTTATTAGGGGACTATGGCTACACCTTC. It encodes CASSLLGDYGYTF.

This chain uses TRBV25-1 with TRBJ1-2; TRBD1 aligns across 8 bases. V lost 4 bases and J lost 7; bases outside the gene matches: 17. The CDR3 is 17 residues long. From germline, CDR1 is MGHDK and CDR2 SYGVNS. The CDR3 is CASSASSGQGALSGYTF. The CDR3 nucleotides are TGTGCCAGCAGTGCCTCATCGGGGCAGGGGGCTCTTAGTGGCTACACCTTC.

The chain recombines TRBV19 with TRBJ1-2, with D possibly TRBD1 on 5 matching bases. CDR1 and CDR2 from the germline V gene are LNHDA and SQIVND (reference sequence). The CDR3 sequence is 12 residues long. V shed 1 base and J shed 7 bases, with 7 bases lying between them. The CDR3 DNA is TGTGCCAGTAGTATAGCAGGGCTTGGCTACACCTTC. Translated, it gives CASSIAGLGYTF.

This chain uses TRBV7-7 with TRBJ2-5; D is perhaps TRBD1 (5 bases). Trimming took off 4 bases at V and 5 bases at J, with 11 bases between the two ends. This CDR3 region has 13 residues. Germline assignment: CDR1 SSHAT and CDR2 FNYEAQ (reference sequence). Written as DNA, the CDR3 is TGTGCCAGCAGCTACAGGATCTGGGAGACCCAGTACTTC. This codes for CASSYRIWETQYF.

CDR3: CAISAMVGPRGYTF. In DNA form, the CDR3 reads TGTGCCATCAGCGCGATGGTAGGGCCCCGTGGCTACACCTTC. The rearrangement uses TRBV10-3 and TRBJ1-2; D is ambiguous. Germline values: CDR1 ENHRY, CDR2 SYGVKD. V shed 6 bases and J shed 7 bases, with 18 bases lying between them. CDR3 length: 14 amino acids.